These T cell receptor beta chains were read from a single sample in a study of cytomegalovirus exposure and HLA in healthy donors. TCRdb's table, derived via immunoSEQ multiplex PCR, lists solely in-frame clones and lacks some. The sample includes 110,000 to 150,000 clones, roughly 80% seen only once; the top ten take around 1.7%. Sequenced: PBMCs. The receptors stem from a woman between 35 and 50 years old in good health and CMV-seronegative. Each CDR3 is given with its conserved first and last residue. D genes are given only for firm matches. Where a row states a size, it is once, few, many or the class of an expanded clone; other rows omit it.

clone_size	j_call	v_call	d_call	cdr3_nt	cdr3_aa
-	TRBJ1-2	TRBV25-1	-	TGTGCCAGCAGGGCTCCGGGACACCCAATTGGGGGCTACACCTTC	CASRAPGHPIGGYTF
few	TRBJ1-1	TRBV7-9	TRBD1	TGTGCCAGCAGCCTTAGACAGGGCCCCATGAACACTGAAGCTTTCTTT	CASSLRQGPMNTEAFF
-	TRBJ1-2	TRBV9	-	TGTGCCAGCAGCGTAGACAGGCATCTCGATGGCTACACCTTC	CASSVDRHLDGYTF
-	TRBJ1-4	TRBV27	TRBD1	TGTGCCAGCAGTCCGCGGACAGGGTTGAATGAAAAACTGTTTTTT	CASSPRTGLNEKLFF
-	TRBJ2-1	TRBV27	TRBD2	TGTGCCAGCAGTTCCCTAGCGGCAGGGTCCTACAATGAGCAGTTCTTC	CASSSLAAGSYNEQFF
-	TRBJ2-7	TRBV5-1	TRBD2	TGCGCCAGCAGCTGGAAGGGACTAGACTCCGAGCAGTACTTC	CASSWKGLDSEQYF
few	TRBJ1-1	TRBV5-1	-	TGCGCCAGCAGCAGTAATACGGGGGAAAACACTGAAGCTTTCTTT	CASSSNTGENTEAFF
-	TRBJ1-1	TRBV18	-	TGTGCCAGCTCACCCCTCATCGCCCCGGGGACTGAAGCTTTCTTT	CASSPLIAPGTEAFF
-	TRBJ2-3	TRBV6-4	TRBD2	TGTGCCAGCAGTGACCGCCCGGGAGCGGGGGGTGCCCCAGATACGCAGTATTTT	CASSDRPGAGGAPDTQYF
-	TRBJ1-5	TRBV1	-	TGCACCAGCAGCCACGGACAGGGGGCGATATATTTCAGCAATCAGCCCCAGCATTTT	CTSSHGQGAIYFSNQPQHF
-	TRBJ2-7	TRBV6-5	TRBD1	TGTGCCAGCAGTTGGGACAGGGTAAACGAGCAGTACTTC	CASSWDRVNEQYF
-	TRBJ1-3	TRBV29-1	-	TGCAGCGTTGATTTGCCCTCGGGGGGCGGTGGAAACACCATATATTTT	CSVDLPSGGGGNTIYF
-	TRBJ1-5	TRBV18	TRBD1	TGTGCCAGCTCACCAGGACAGGGGAGTCCCTATAATCAGCCCCAGCATTTT	CASSPGQGSPYNQPQHF
-	TRBJ2-5	TRBV30	-	TGTGCCTGTAGTAGTGGACTGAAAGAGACCCAGTACTTC	CACSSGLKETQYF
-	TRBJ2-1	TRBV19	TRBD2	TGTGCCAGCCGACTAGCGGGAGTCTCCTACAATGAGCAGTTCTTC	CASRLAGVSYNEQFF
-	TRBJ1-2	TRBV4-1	-	TGCGCCAGCAGCCAAGAGGAGGGTCCTAACTATGGCTACACCTTC	CASSQEEGPNYGYTF
-	TRBJ2-6	TRBV19	TRBD2	TGTGCCAGTAGACGCGGGGGGGACTCTGGGGCCAACGTCCTGACTTTC	CASRRGGDSGANVLTF
-	TRBJ2-3	TRBV5-1	-	TGCGCCAGCAGCTTGGATCTGGGGAGGACAGATACGCAGTATTTT	CASSLDLGRTDTQYF
-	TRBJ2-1	TRBV10-1	-	TGCGCCAGCAGTGAAGGCCGGGAGTACGACAATGAGCAGTTCTTC	CASSEGREYDNEQFF